The T cell receptor (beta chain) under discussion was sequenced for a study of blood T cell repertoires in COVID-19. Across the whole study: T cells, B-cell-depleted T cells, or PBMCs provided the cDNA or gDNA that served as material.

The CDR3 contains 12 residues. Trimming removed 2 bases at V and 13 bases at J, with 12 bases between. Assay: immunoSEQ multiplex PCR; the TCRdb copy retains only in-frame clones and omits some. Counted here are about 30,000 clones, around nine tenths occurring once; the ten biggest clones make up 26%. This TCR was recovered from a human donor in a cohort sampled during active COVID-19. The chain is built from TRBV12-3 or TRBV12-4 and TRBJ2-1, with a tentative D call TRBD2 (6 bases). Sequences were obtained from peripheral blood. The CDR3 region has the DNA TGTGCCAGCAGTTTAATAGCGGTATATCAGTTCTTC. This codes for CASSLIAVYQFF.